A single sample is the source of the 5 T cell receptor beta chains below, sequenced in a study of molecular identifiers for immune sequencing clone quantification. TCRdb redid the calling of the PCR reads with MiXCR, one entry per CDR3 protein. Of approximately 100,000 distinct CDR3 sequences in the sample, roughly a third are singletons; the top ten hold around 4.2%. Specimen: naive CD8+ T cells from blood, with Jurkat cell RNA spiked in. Subset reported: FACS-sorted CD8+CD4-CCR7+CD45RA+ naive T cells. Every receptor here comes from a human donor in good health. Some libraries in this study had Jurkat cell RNA spiked in.

The table lists this clonotype with many counts. The DNA for the CDR3 is TGTGCCAGCAGCTTCCTTAATCAGCCCCAGCATTTT. Its protein product is CASSFLNQPQHF. V usage is TRBV5-4 and J usage is TRBJ1-5; D gene ambiguous. Germline V gene sequence: CDR1 SGHNT, CDR2 YYREEE (reference sequence). This CDR3 has 12 amino acids. The V and J ends lost 2 bases and 4 bases respectively, with 4 bases between them.

This clonotype has a handful of counts. V usage is TRBV12-3 or TRBV12-4 and J usage is TRBJ1-4, with D unclear. V lost 5 bases and J lost 1, with 11 bases in between. The length of the CDR3 is 15 residues. CDR3 loop: CASSPPNLTNEKLFF. CDR3 in DNA: TGTGCCAGCAGTCCCCCCAACCTAACTAATGAAAAACTGTTTTTT.

Of note for this clonotype: A much larger clone differs by one base, so this may be a read error. The chain recombines TRBV4-2 with TRBJ1-5, with D perhaps TRBD1 (6 bases). Germline-derived CDR1 and CDR2 are LGHNA and YNFKEQ. The CDR3 is 15 residues long. CDR3: CASSQLDRTNQSQHF. CDR3 sequence (DNA): TGTGCCAGCAGCCAACTAGACAGGACCAATCAGTCCCAGCATTTT.

The V and J genes are TRBV3-1 and TRBJ1-4, with D perhaps TRBD1 (5 bases). Germline CDR1 LGHDT, CDR2 YNNKEL (reference sequence). The CDR3 has 13 residues. Between the trimmed V and J ends, which lost 7 bases and 6 bases, there was a span of 12 bases. The DNA for the CDR3 is TGTGCCAGCAACCAGGGAGGGGATGAAAAACTGTTTTTT. It specifies CASNQGGDEKLFF.

This clonotype was observed at least ten times. The chain carries TRBV28 and TRBJ1-1; D is unresolved. V shed 4 bases and J shed 0 bases, with 15 bases lying between them. Germline V gene data show CDR1 as MDHEN and CDR2 as SYDVKM. The CDR3 spans 16 residues. Here the CDR3 reads CASSSSLVILNTEAFF. CDR3 bases: TGTGCCAGCAGTTCATCCCTAGTGATCCTGAACACTGAAGCTTTCTTT.